The entry that follows covers one TCR beta chain sequence. What this receptor recognizes is not known. Per-base qualities were not stored, and no clone one base away is much larger. The cohort was made up of 650 to 700 healthy bone marrow donors. All cohort members were sampled while nominally healthy, although unrecorded immune exposures were likely present. The donor was CMV seronegative and belonged to the group of 350 or so seronegative cohort members. Each donor provided a peripheral blood sample, and peripheral blood mononuclear cells were used for TCR beta sequencing. Genomic DNA extraction from the blood cell samples was performed with the Qiagen DNeasy Blood Extraction Kit. This sample is drawn from a study of cytomegalovirus exposure and HLA in healthy donors (dated by TCRdb to about 2017). Background on the whole study: An earlier analysis of around 600 of the donors reported roughly 300 Gb of sequence data and about 100 million unique TCR beta sequences from 150 million to 200 million T cells. About 280 gigabases of sequencing data and 80 million or so unique TCR sequences were included in an early release covering 550 to 650 HLA-typed donors. Of the 398 genotyped donors, approximately 80% were placed in the genetic ancestry cluster associated with self-reported Caucasian donors. The study was designed to test whether signatures of past pathogen exposure could be identified by cataloging public T cell receptors. The T cell repertoires of roughly 660 subjects were profiled by immunosequencing and related to cytomegalovirus serostatus. Besides the first cohort of approximately 670 subjects, a separate validation cohort made up of roughly 130 different subjects was used. High-throughput TCR immunosequencing, statistical association of individual TCRs with disease status, and machine learning were combined to predict cytomegalovirus infection status. A later analysis re-examined previously published TCR beta repertoires from hundreds of donors and added high-resolution HLA genotyping to investigate patterns of TCR occurrence. The later analysis used no new phenotypic data to find candidate immune exposures, relying instead on TCR beta sequences and their occurrence across donors. In an earlier analysis of roughly 600 of the donors, high-throughput TCR beta sequencing was used to judge whether each TCR beta V gene segment behaved as functional or pseudogenic. Alongside the repertoire data, information on donor age, sex, ethnicity and CMV serostatus was compiled. A later genetic analysis took genome-wide SNP genotypes for about 55% of the 666 donors and used that subset as a discovery cohort. Every discovery cohort repertoire had been produced on one sequencing platform. HLA typing included class I and class II loci at four-digit resolution. Typing coverage varied by locus: about 629-630 donors for A, B, C, DRB1 and DQB1; 522 for DQA1; around 610 for DPA1; about 450 for DPB1. A handful of DR-DQ haplotypes were handled as single units for association and clustering because linkage in the cohort was strong. Among some 400 genotyped donors of the cohort, an average of around 240,000 unique TCR beta nucleotide sequences was sequenced per donor, of which approximately 18% were non-productive. General conclusions and limits of the study: A few of the identified cytomegalovirus-associated TCR beta chains were confirmed in vitro to be specific for cytomegalovirus antigens. Because counts were too low, roughly 17 rarely observed V segments, including chromosome 9 orphons, were left out of the earlier analysis of about 620 of the donors. Assigning TCR associations to individual alleles was difficult when HLA alleles, especially DR and DQ, strongly co-occurred. According to the authors, the approach could potentially be generalized to other disease states and immunological phenotypes. Cytomegalovirus status was reported to be diagnosed by the classifier with high specificity and sensitivity in both the original and validation cohorts. Linkage disequilibrium might explain the correlated functional status among segregating V segments, but an unknown experimental factor could not be ruled out. An earlier analysis of 450 to 750 of the donors showed that most TCR beta V segments appeared in productive rearrangements either about 87% or about 30% of the time, which broadly matched IMGT annotations. In a later analysis, the rate of TCR association differed among HLA loci, with DRB1 alleles having the most associated TCRs and HLA-C alleles having the fewest. In a later analysis, HLA-associated TCR beta chains were found to be more clonally expanded and to have lower generation probabilities than equally common non-associated chains. Some IMGT-functional V segments, including TRBV6-2 and TRBV6-3, could not be told apart with the 87-base-pair reads, so those segments were excluded. A cluster of highly shared sequence variants was judged likely to represent a technical artifact of the sequencing pipeline. In a later analysis, several top co-occurrence clusters were reported to appear linked to parvovirus B19, influenza, CMV and Epstein-Barr virus. In a later analysis, most CMV-associated TCR beta chains were found to appear HLA-restricted, with HLA associations seemingly driven largely by CMV exposure. Because HLA typing was unavailable for some donors at each locus, only the typed subset was used in association tests. Immune exposure information for the cohort was limited to CMV serostatus. The presence/absence analyses assumed that sequencing depth was roughly uniform across donors, and that assumption may not be true. The cohort was sequenced for TCR beta chains only, and without alpha or paired-chain data the features that could be detected were limited. While some public TCRs were present in many individuals, most TCR sequences turned up only very rarely across donors. A later analysis associated 15,000 or so TCR beta sequences with specific HLA alleles at a false discovery rate of 0.05. The study gave a list of more than 150 TCR beta chains associated with cytomegalovirus. A later genetic analysis associated a missense DCLRE1C variant with V-gene and J-gene trimming of TCR beta chains, and an independent cohort replicated the association. A further reported finding was that TCR beta sequences accurately predicted the HLA-A and HLA-B alleles for most subjects in the first cohort. Compared with the 666-donor mean, donors in an Asian-associated ancestry cluster had fewer N-insertions in productive TCRs, according to a later genetic analysis.

To prepare the library, the immunoSEQ multiplex PCR assay was applied. For the multiplex PCR, a mixture combining 60 forward primers for TCR Vbeta segments and 13 reverse primers for TCR Jbeta segments was used. A multiplex PCR assay on genomic DNA amplified the CDR3 region of rearranged TCR beta genes. The amplified TCR beta libraries were sequenced on the Illumina HiSeq System as 87-base-pair reads. In the authors' own workflow: A later analysis tallied tens of millions of unique TCR beta chains across the 610 or so repertoires, and about 12 million of those chains were shared by two or more donors. Raw reads were error-corrected and collapsed into unique sequences with a nearest-neighbor algorithm that merged closely related sequences to remove PCR and sequencing errors. To assign V, D and J gene segments, CDR3 sequences were aligned to IMGT reference sequences. Each retained sequence needed at least a six-nucleotide match to both a V gene segment and a J gene segment. A rearrangement counted as productive if the CDR3 had no stop codons and remained in frame with V and J, and every other rearrangement counted as non-productive. Following IMGT convention, CDR3 was defined as the stretch from the second conserved V-encoded cysteine to the conserved J-encoded phenylalanine. Sequences without an unambiguous match to a single V gene segment were excluded from the earlier analysis of several hundred of the donors. An earlier analysis of some 610 of the donors called V segments functional above 56.7% productive rearrangements and segregating when the between-donor standard deviation exceeded 5%. A statistical classification framework was built to diagnose cytomegalovirus status from the catalog of TCR beta chain sequences. V and J gene assignment, in a later analysis, came from comparing TCR nucleotide sequences with IMGT/GENE-DB human TR gene sequences. The TCRdist pipeline was used in a later analysis to assign CDR3 sequences and most-parsimonious VDJ recombination scenarios. In a later analysis, each TCR beta chain was defined by its CDR3 amino acid sequence together with its V-gene family, and reads without a unique V-gene family were excluded. In a later analysis, 450 to 600 highly shared, low-generation-probability nucleotide sequences were removed to address suspected cross-contamination and a sequencing artifact. In a later analysis, a clonal expansion index for each public chain was calculated from normalized within-repertoire ranks of inferred template counts. In a later analysis, generation probabilities were computed with a VDJ recombination model fitted to out-of-frame rearrangements, and the resulting probabilities were checked against IGoR. Hypergeometric tests were used in a later analysis to score TCR-TCR, TCR-HLA and TCR-CMV co-occurrence, with a repertoire-size bias correction applied to the TCR pairs. To estimate false discovery rates, a later analysis permuted the HLA or CMV assignments 20 times. In a later analysis, co-occurring TCRs were grouped using DBSCAN, with TCRdist sequence similarity added in when clustering inside HLA-allele-positive subsets. Repertoires with fewer than 30,000 or more than 120,000 public chains were left out of co-occurrence clustering, as were about five repertoires with anomalous nucleotide sharing. TCRdb carries this immuneACCESS record with in-frame sequences only. Its versions omit some clonotypes, under half of them owing to an unresolved V gene in the studies checked, with the rest unexplained. V and J calls and clone size are as listed in that table; D and trimming were resolved from the DNA. The sample contains about 250,000 clones, 70% to 90% of them found a single time. Together, the top ten hold 0.2% to 0.25% of the sample.

V lost 1 base and J lost 4 bases; the stretch between them is 16 bases long. According to the germline V gene (reference sequence), CDR1 reads SEHNR and CDR2 reads FQNEAQ. There are 16 amino acids in the CDR3, from cysteine to phenylalanine inclusive. The kept DNA is CDR3 alone, 48 bases in frame from the first base. The rearrangement joined TRBV7-9 to TRBJ1-1; tentative D gene TRBD1, with 6 bases matching. Material for sequencing was PBMCs. This receptor was identified in a girl aged 2 to 10 in good health and CMV-seronegative. The CDR3 region has the sequence CASSLVTGGGATEAFF. The base sequence is TGTGCCAGCAGCTTAGTTACGGGAGGGGGTGCCACTGAAGCTTTCTTT.